The rows below give T cell receptor beta chains drawn from one sample of a study of cytomegalovirus exposure and HLA in healthy donors. This table comes from immunoSEQ multiplex PCR, and its TCRdb copy is limited to in-frame clones, with some not included. This sample yields hundreds of thousands of clones, of which roughly 88% are seen a single time; roughly 1% belongs to the top ten. Sequenced material: PBMCs. The receptors originated from a young woman in good health and CMV-seronegative. The CDR3 runs from the conserved cysteine through the conserved F or W. Fields, in order: J gene, clone size, D gene, V gene, CDR3 DNA, CDR3 protein. The D gene is left open where the match is weak. Size tells how often a clone was seen (once, few, many) or the class of an expanded clone, and some rows leave it out.

J: TRBJ2-1; size: .; D: .; V: TRBV12-5; DNA: TGTGCTAGTGCCGGCGGCGGCTCCACCTACAATGAGCAGTTCTTC; CDR3: CASAGGGSTYNEQFF
J: TRBJ2-7; size: few; D: .; V: TRBV6-6; DNA: TGTGCCAGCTCGGTAGGGGAAGCCTACGAGCAGTACTTC; CDR3: CASSVGEAYEQYF
J: TRBJ1-2; size: .; D: .; V: TRBV27; DNA: TGTGCCAGCCCGACCCGGGATCCTAACTATGGCTACACCTTC; CDR3: CASPTRDPNYGYTF
J: TRBJ2-3; size: .; D: TRBD2; V: TRBV19; DNA: TGTGCCAGTAGTATCAGAAGCGGGAGTCCTGCAGATACGCAGTATTTT; CDR3: CASSIRSGSPADTQYF
J: TRBJ1-1; size: .; D: .; V: TRBV6-5; DNA: TGTGCCAGCAGCGGGAGGTACACTGAAGCTTTCTTT; CDR3: CASSGRYTEAFF
J: TRBJ2-3; size: .; D: .; V: TRBV29-1; DNA: TGCAGCGTATTAGACACGAAGATCACAGATACGCAGTATTTT; CDR3: CSVLDTKITDTQYF
J: TRBJ2-3; size: .; D: TRBD2; V: TRBV9; DNA: TGTGCCAGTGGGGGGGGAGCTACTCGGGGCACAGATACGCAGTATTTT; CDR3: CASGGGATRGTDTQYF
J: TRBJ1-5; size: .; D: TRBD1; V: TRBV28; DNA: TGTGCCAGCAGTTTGGATAGGGGACAGGGGATTTTACAGCCCCAGCATTTT; CDR3: CASSLDRGQGILQPQHF
J: TRBJ2-7; size: few; D: .; V: TRBV4-1; DNA: TGCGCCAGCAGCCAATTCATAGTTCTCCCGGGGGACTACGAGCAGTACTTC; CDR3: CASSQFIVLPGDYEQYF
J: TRBJ1-4; size: .; D: .; V: TRBV9; DNA: TGTGCCAGCGGGGGGAGACAATCCGAAAAACTGTTTTTT; CDR3: CASGGRQSEKLFF
J: TRBJ1-5; size: few; D: .; V: TRBV2; DNA: TGTGCCAGCAGTGAAGCGCCGGTCTATCAGCCCCAGCATTTT; CDR3: CASSEAPVYQPQHF
J: TRBJ1-2; size: .; D: .; V: TRBV11-2; DNA: TGTGCCAGCAGCTTAGGAGCGGGTGGTGGCTACACCTTC; CDR3: CASSLGAGGGYTF
J: TRBJ1-2; size: .; D: .; V: TRBV28; DNA: TGTGCCAGCAGTATCAACAGGGCCCTTAACTATGGCTACACCTTC; CDR3: CASSINRALNYGYTF
J: TRBJ1-2; size: .; D: TRBD1; V: TRBV10-2; DNA: TGCGCCACCACCGGGACAGGGGGCTTGGTGAACTATGGCTACACCTTC; CDR3: CATTGTGGLVNYGYTF
J: TRBJ1-1; size: .; D: TRBD1; V: TRBV27; DNA: TGTGCCAGCAGAATTACAGGGGCCGCAACTGAAGCTTTCTTT; CDR3: CASRITGAATEAFF
J: TRBJ2-2; size: .; D: TRBD2; V: TRBV5-1; DNA: TGCGCCAGCAGCATACAGCTTAGCGGGCGTACCGGGGAGCTGTTTTTT; CDR3: CASSIQLSGRTGELFF
J: TRBJ1-2; size: few; D: TRBD1; V: TRBV6-5; DNA: TGTGCCAGCAGTTGGGGACAGGATGACTATGGCTACACCTTC; CDR3: CASSWGQDDYGYTF
J: TRBJ2-1; size: .; D: TRBD2; V: TRBV5-1; DNA: TGCGCCAGCAGTTCTCCTAAACTAGCGGGATCTAGTGAGCAGTTCTTC; CDR3: CASSSPKLAGSSEQFF
J: TRBJ2-7; size: .; D: .; V: TRBV9; DNA: TGTGCCAGCAGCGTACAGGGTGGCGAATACGAGCAGTACTTC; CDR3: CASSVQGGEYEQYF
J: TRBJ1-4; size: .; D: TRBD1; V: TRBV27; DNA: TGTGCCAGCAGTCCTCGACAGGGGGCGCGAGAAAAACTGTTTTTT; CDR3: CASSPRQGAREKLFF
J: TRBJ2-7; size: .; D: TRBD2; V: TRBV28; DNA: TGTGCCAGCAGTTTCGGGACTAGCGGCTACGAGCAGTACTTC; CDR3: CASSFGTSGYEQYF
J: TRBJ1-2; size: .; D: .; V: TRBV4-1; DNA: TGCGCCAGCAGCCCGACACAGACTAACTATGGCTACACCTTC; CDR3: CASSPTQTNYGYTF
J: TRBJ1-6; size: .; D: .; V: TRBV2; DNA: TGTGCCAGCAGGTTGGAGATGAATTCACCCCTCCACTTT; CDR3: CASRLEMNSPLHF
J: TRBJ2-7; size: few; D: TRBD1; V: TRBV9; DNA: TGTGCCAGCAGCGTAGAACAAGGGGGCGCGCAGTACTTC; CDR3: CASSVEQGGAQYF
J: TRBJ2-4; size: .; D: .; V: TRBV15; DNA: TGTGCCACCAGCCCCGGGGGGCCTCGGGACATTCAGTACTTC; CDR3: CATSPGGPRDIQYF
J: TRBJ1-5; size: .; D: .; V: TRBV28; DNA: TGTGCCAGCAGGCGTGGGGGGGGCTCCTATAGCAATCAGCCCCAGCATTTT; CDR3: CASRRGGGSYSNQPQHF
J: TRBJ1-1; size: .; D: TRBD1; V: TRBV28; DNA: TGTGCCAGCAGTGTAGGGACAGGGCTTTTTTCTGAAGCTTTCTTT; CDR3: CASSVGTGLFSEAFF
J: TRBJ1-2; size: .; D: .; V: TRBV6-1; DNA: TGTGCCAGCAGAGAAGAAAGGGGGATCTATGGCTACACCTTC; CDR3: CASREERGIYGYTF
J: TRBJ2-3; size: .; D: TRBD1; V: TRBV7-2; DNA: TGTGCCAGCAGCTCCGGACAGGTCACAGATACGCAGTATTTT; CDR3: CASSSGQVTDTQYF
J: TRBJ2-1; size: once; D: .; V: TRBV7-2; DNA: TGTGCCAGCATCCCTGGGGCAGGGGATTGGAAAAGGTCCTACAATGAGCAGTTCTTC; CDR3: CASIPGAGDWKRSYNEQFF
J: TRBJ1-1; size: .; D: .; V: TRBV19; DNA: TGTGCCAGTAGCGGACAGTTGAACACTGAAGCTTTCTTT; CDR3: CASSGQLNTEAFF
J: TRBJ2-2; size: .; D: .; V: TRBV10-3; DNA: TGTGCCATCAGTGAGTCGGCTGGGGGGACCGGGGAGCTGTTTTTT; CDR3: CAISESAGGTGELFF
J: TRBJ2-7; size: .; D: TRBD1; V: TRBV5-1; DNA: TGCGCCAGCAGCGAGACGGGACAGGGCTACGAGCAGTACTTC; CDR3: CASSETGQGYEQYF
J: TRBJ1-1; size: .; D: TRBD1; V: TRBV7-9; DNA: TGTGCCAGCAGCCCAAGACAGGGGCCCTTGAACACTGAAGCTTTCTTT; CDR3: CASSPRQGPLNTEAFF
J: TRBJ1-5; size: .; D: .; V: TRBV28; DNA: TGTGCCAGCAGTTTATATGTCAGGGAAGACAATCAGCCCCAGCATTTT; CDR3: CASSLYVREDNQPQHF
J: TRBJ1-4; size: few; D: .; V: TRBV11-2; DNA: TGTGCCAGCAGCTTAGGCAGGGCGTCTGCAACTAATGAAAAACTGTTTTTT; CDR3: CASSLGRASATNEKLFF
J: TRBJ2-1; size: .; D: TRBD1; V: TRBV2; DNA: TGTGCCAGCAGCCGGGACAGGCTCAATGAGCAGTTCTTC; CDR3: CASSRDRLNEQFF
J: TRBJ1-2; size: .; D: .; V: TRBV11-1; DNA: TGTGCCAGCAGCTTATTGATAGGGGGAGAGGATGGCTACACCTTC; CDR3: CASSLLIGGEDGYTF
J: TRBJ2-3; size: .; D: .; V: TRBV5-1; DNA: TGCGCCAGCAGCTCGAAACAGGGATACACAGATACGCAGTATTTT; CDR3: CASSSKQGYTDTQYF